This T cell receptor (beta chain) was captured by sequencing in a study of cytomegalovirus exposure and HLA in healthy donors. Study-wide results and limits: The CMV antigen specificity of a few CMV-associated chains was confirmed through in vitro analysis. An analysis done earlier found most TCR beta V segments productive about 87% or about 30% of the time.

Between the trimmed V and J ends, which lost 6 bases and 0 bases, there was a span of 13 bases. Germline V lookup: CDR1 WNHNN, CDR2 SYGVQD (reference sequence). The length of the CDR3 is 15 residues. PCR involved 60 Vbeta and 13 Jbeta primers. The method was immunoSEQ multiplex PCR; TCRdb's version includes in-frame clones alone and lacks a portion of them. The table has roughly 200,000 clones, 76% seen once. Of note for this clone: What it recognizes is unknown.

V usage is TRBV10-1 and J usage is TRBJ2-3; D may be TRBD1 (5 bases). The receptor's source is a man younger than 35 in good health and CMV-seronegative. The specimen sequenced was PBMCs. The CDR3 here is CASRSRELSTDTQYF. The CDR3, as DNA: TGCGCCAGCAGAAGCAGGGAACTCAGCACAGATACGCAGTATTTT.